One sample yielded the 15 T cell receptor beta chains listed below, sequenced in a study of cytomegalovirus exposure and HLA in healthy donors. A multiplex PCR was run with 60 Vbeta primers and 13 Jbeta primers. The table came from immunoSEQ multiplex PCR; TCRdb's copy has only in-frame clones and leaves some out. The repertoire holds roughly 180,000 clones, with more than 65% as singletons. Input material: PBMCs. The receptors originated from a woman younger than 45 in good health and CMV-seropositive.

The rearrangement links TRBV10-3 to TRBJ1-1; D gene uncertain. This CDR3 has 11 residues. Germline V gene data show CDR1 as ENHRY and CDR2 as SYGVKD. With 4 bases removed from V and 11 bases from J, the gap between germline ends came to 11 bases. The CDR3 coding sequence is TGTGCCATCAGTGCTGGAGTAACGGCTTTCTTT. Translated: CAISAGVTAFF.

This sequence joins TRBV7-9 and TRBJ1-1; D is undetermined. V lost 5 bases and J 1 base, leaving 8 bases between the germline ends. This CDR3 has 13 amino acids. The germline gives CDR1 SEHNR, CDR2 FQNEAQ (reference sequence). The CDR3 is CASSRRQNTEAFF. The CDR3 DNA reads as TGTGCCAGCAGCCGAAGACAGAACACTGAAGCTTTCTTT. Based on the CDR3 plus reference TRBV7-9 and TRBJ1-1, the full variable domain is DTGVSQNPRHKITKRGQNVTFRCDPISEHNRLYWYRQTLGQGPEFLTYFQNEAQLEKSRLLSDRFSAERPKGSFSTLEIQRTEQGDSAMYLCASSRRQNTEAFFGQGTRLTVV.

V usage is TRBV6-1 and J usage is TRBJ2-7, with TRBD1 matching 11 bases. The CDR3 sequence is 16 residues long. V was clipped by 2 bases and J by 6 bases; unmatched bases: 9. In germline, CDR1 is MNHNS, CDR2 SASEGT. CDR3 sequence: CASSETTGQGVSEQYF. In DNA form, the CDR3 reads TGTGCCAGCAGTGAAACAACGGGACAGGGGGTATCCGAGCAGTACTTC.

The rearrangement links TRBV29-1 to TRBJ2-5; possible D gene TRBD1, 6 bases. The DNA end is a closer match to TRBJ2-7, so the J assignment may be wrong. The CDR3 runs 15 residues. The germline CDR1 and CDR2 sequences are SQVTM and ANQGSEA. CDR3 protein: CSVAYWGHISYEQYF. The CDR3 DNA reads as TGCAGCGTTGCTTATTGGGGACACATCTCCTACGAGCAGTACTTC.

This clone was observed a few times. The chain carries TRBV6-5 and TRBJ1-2; D is uncertain. V lost 2 bases and J 5 bases, leaving 12 bases between the germline ends. Per the germline V gene, CDR1 is MNHEY and CDR2 is SVGAGI. The CDR3 totals 14 residues. Here the CDR3 reads CASSYEVSAYGYTF. The CDR3 DNA is TGTGCCAGCAGTTACGAGGTCAGCGCTTATGGCTACACCTTC.

This clone was picked up a small number of times. The rearrangement links TRBV4-2 to TRBJ1-1; 10 bases are a match to TRBD1. This CDR3 is built from 12 residues. The J segment lost 12 bases and the V segment lost 2 bases, leaving 3 bases of the junction unmatched. Per the germline V gene, CDR1 is LGHNA and CDR2 is YNFKEQ. The CDR3 DNA reads TGTGCCAGCAGCCAACCGGGACAGGGGCCTTTCTTT. Translated: CASSQPGQGPFF.

The chain joins TRBV7-3 to TRBJ2-7; TRBD2 matches 8 bases. This CDR3 comprises 14 residues. Germline lookup yields CDR1 SGHTA and CDR2 FQGTGA. Trimming cost V 4 bases and J 5 bases; bases outside gene matches: 7. The CDR3 sequence is CASSSTGGDHEQYF. The CDR3, as DNA: TGTGCCAGCAGCTCAACCGGGGGGGACCACGAGCAGTACTTC.

V and J are TRBV7-6 and TRBJ2-1; TRBD1 is a possible D gene (6 bases). CDR3 length: 14 amino acids. Germline V gene data show CDR1 as SGHVS and CDR2 as FNYEAQ. V lost 2 bases, J lost 5 bases, and 10 bases lay in between. CDR3 region: CASSLWAGDNEQFF. CDR3 DNA: TGTGCCAGCAGCTTATGGGCAGGGGACAATGAGCAGTTCTTC.

CDR3 DNA: TGTGCCAGTATGGGACAGGCGATAGAGACCCAGTACTTC. Translating it yields CASMGQAIETQYF. The rearrangement links TRBV6-5 to TRBJ2-5, with 8 bases identical to TRBD1. V was pared by 9 bases and J by 4 bases, with 7 bases of the junction left unmatched. The germline V gene encodes CDR1 MNHEY and CDR2 SVGAGI. The CDR3 consists of 13 residues.

The rearrangement links TRBV18 to TRBJ2-7, with 12 bases identical to TRBD2. In germline, CDR1 is KGHSH, CDR2 LQKENI. With V trimmed by 9 bases and J by 4 bases, 1 base remained unmatched. There are 12 residues in the CDR3. As DNA, the CDR3 is TGTGCCAGTGGGACTAGCGGGTACGAGCAGTACTTC. As protein: CASGTSGYEQYF.

The chain is built from TRBV28 and TRBJ2-3; TRBD2 matches at 9 bases. V trimming: 5 bases; J trimming: 2 bases; junction bases outside the gene matches: 11. From germline, CDR1 is MDHEN and CDR2 SYDVKM. This CDR3 region has 17 residues. Here the CDR3 reads CASSVSFSGGNTDTQYF. The CDR3 DNA reads TGTGCCAGCAGTGTCTCCTTTAGCGGGGGAAACACAGATACGCAGTATTTT.

In its sample, this clone was seen a few times. This chain connects TRBV7-9 to TRBJ1-1; the match to TRBD1 covers 7 bases. The J segment lost 1 base and the V segment lost 1 base, leaving 3 bases of the junction unmatched. This CDR3 is built from 15 residues. Germline values: CDR1 SEHNR, CDR2 FQNEAQ (reference sequence). The CDR3 here is CASSLEGQKNTEAFF. The DNA of the CDR3 is TGTGCCAGCAGCTTAGAGGGACAGAAGAACACTGAAGCTTTCTTT.

V usage is TRBV7-2 and J usage is TRBJ2-7, with D possibly being TRBD1 (6 bases). CDR1 is SGHTA, CDR2 FQGNSA, per germline. There are 14 residues in the CDR3. V was trimmed by 5 bases and J by 5 bases, leaving 16 bases between them. The CDR3 coding sequence is TGTGCCAGCAGCCTTGGGGGCAATAGTGACGAGCAGTACTTC. Amino acid sequence: CASSLGGNSDEQYF.

Concerning this clone itself: The same CDR3 also results from other DNA sequences found in this sample. The chain joins TRBV7-2 to TRBJ2-7; 8 positions match TRBD1. Per the germline V gene, CDR1 is SGHTA and CDR2 is FQGNSA. The CDR3 loop spans 14 amino acids. V gave up 5 bases and J gave up 4 bases; unmatched junction bases: 7. The CDR3: CASSARTGSYEQYF. The CDR3 region has the DNA TGTGCCAGCAGCGCCCGGACAGGGAGTTACGAGCAGTACTTC. Complete variable domain (other parts from reference TRBV7-2 and TRBJ2-7): GAGVSQSPSNKVTEKGKDVELRCDPISGHTALYWYRQSLGQGLEFLIYFQGNSAPDKSGLPSDRFSAERTGGSVSTLTIQRTQQEDSAVYLCASSARTGSYEQYFGPGTRLTVT.

The chain links TRBV2 to TRBJ2-5, with 8 bases aligning to TRBD2. The J call may be mistaken, given a closer DNA end match to TRBJ2-7. The V gene's germline CDR1 is SNHLY and CDR2 FYNNEI. This CDR3 has 14 amino acids. The CDR3 DNA reads TGTGCCAGCAGGGCTACTAGCGGTGCCTACGAGCAGTACTTC. It encodes CASRATSGAYEQYF.